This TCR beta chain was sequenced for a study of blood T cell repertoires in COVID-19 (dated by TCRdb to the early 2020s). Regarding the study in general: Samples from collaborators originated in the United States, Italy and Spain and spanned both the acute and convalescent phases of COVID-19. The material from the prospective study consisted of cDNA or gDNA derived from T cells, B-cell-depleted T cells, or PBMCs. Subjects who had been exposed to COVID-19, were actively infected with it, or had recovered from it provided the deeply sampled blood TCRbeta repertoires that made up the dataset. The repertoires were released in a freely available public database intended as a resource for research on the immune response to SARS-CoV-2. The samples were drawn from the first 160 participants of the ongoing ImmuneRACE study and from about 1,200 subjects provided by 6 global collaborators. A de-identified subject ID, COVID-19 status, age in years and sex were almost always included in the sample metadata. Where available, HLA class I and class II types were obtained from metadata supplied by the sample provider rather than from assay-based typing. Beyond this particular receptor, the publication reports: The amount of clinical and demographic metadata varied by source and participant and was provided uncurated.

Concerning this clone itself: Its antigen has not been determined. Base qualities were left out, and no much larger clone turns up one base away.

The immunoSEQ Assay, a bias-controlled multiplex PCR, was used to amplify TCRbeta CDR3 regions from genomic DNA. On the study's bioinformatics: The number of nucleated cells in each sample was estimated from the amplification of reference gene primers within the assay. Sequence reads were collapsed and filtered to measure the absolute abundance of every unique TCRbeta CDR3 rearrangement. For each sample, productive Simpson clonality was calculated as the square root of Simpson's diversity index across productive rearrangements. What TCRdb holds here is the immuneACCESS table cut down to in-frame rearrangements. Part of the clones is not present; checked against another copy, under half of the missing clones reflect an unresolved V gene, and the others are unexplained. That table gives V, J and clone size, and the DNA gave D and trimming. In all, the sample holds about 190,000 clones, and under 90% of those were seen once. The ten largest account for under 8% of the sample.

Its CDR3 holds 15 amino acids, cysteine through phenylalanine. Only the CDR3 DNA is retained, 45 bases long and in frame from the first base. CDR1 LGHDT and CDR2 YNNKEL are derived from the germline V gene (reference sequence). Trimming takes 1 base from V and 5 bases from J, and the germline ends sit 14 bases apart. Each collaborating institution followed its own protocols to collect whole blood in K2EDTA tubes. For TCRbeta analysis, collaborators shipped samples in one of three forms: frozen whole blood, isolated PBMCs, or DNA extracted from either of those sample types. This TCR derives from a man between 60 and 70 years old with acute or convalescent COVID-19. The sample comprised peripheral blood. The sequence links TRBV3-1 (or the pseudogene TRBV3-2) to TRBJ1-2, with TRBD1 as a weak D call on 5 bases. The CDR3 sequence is CASSQVVVRGYGYTF. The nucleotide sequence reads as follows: TGTGCCAGCAGCCAAGTCGTGGTCCGGGGGTATGGCTACACCTTC.